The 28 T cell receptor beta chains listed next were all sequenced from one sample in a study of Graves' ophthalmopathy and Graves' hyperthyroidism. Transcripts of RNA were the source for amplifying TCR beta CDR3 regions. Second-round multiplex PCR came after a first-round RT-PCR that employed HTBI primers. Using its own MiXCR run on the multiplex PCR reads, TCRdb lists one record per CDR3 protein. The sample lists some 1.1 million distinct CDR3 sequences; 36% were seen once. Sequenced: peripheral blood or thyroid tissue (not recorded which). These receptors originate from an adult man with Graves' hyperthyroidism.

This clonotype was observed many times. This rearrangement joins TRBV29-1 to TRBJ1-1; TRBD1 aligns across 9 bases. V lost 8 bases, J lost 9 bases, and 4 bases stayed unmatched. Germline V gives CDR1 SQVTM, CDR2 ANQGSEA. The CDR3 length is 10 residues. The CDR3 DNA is TGCAGCTCTGGACAGGGGCAAGCTTTCTTT. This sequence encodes CSSGQGQAFF. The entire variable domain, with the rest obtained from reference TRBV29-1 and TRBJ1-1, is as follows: SAVISQKPSRDICQRGTSLTIQCQVDSQVTMMFWYRQQPGQSLTLIATANQGSEATYESGFVIDKFPISRPNLTFSTLTVSNMSPEDSSIYLCSSGQGQAFFGQGTRLTVV.

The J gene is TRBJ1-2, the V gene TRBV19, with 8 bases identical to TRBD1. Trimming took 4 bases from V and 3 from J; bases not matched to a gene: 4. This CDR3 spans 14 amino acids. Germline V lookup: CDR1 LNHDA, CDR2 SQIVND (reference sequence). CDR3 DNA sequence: TGTGCCAGTAGTAGGACAGGGCCTGACTATGGCTACACCTTC. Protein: CASSRTGPDYGYTF.

The CDR3 DNA reads TGTGCCAGCAGCGAACGCGGGGGCTTGGATGAAAAACTGTTTTTT. This encodes CASSERGGLDEKLFF. The V gene is TRBV7-9, the J gene TRBJ1-4; TRBD1 might be the D (6 bases). V lost 5 bases and J lost 6, with 16 bases in between. Per germline, CDR1 SEHNR and CDR2 FQNEAQ (reference sequence). The CDR3 is 15 residues long.

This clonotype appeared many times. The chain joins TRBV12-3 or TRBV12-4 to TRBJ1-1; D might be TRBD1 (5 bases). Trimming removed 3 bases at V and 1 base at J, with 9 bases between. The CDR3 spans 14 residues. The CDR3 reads CASSFTRANTEAFF. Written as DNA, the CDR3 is TGTGCCAGCAGTTTCACCAGGGCGAACACTGAAGCTTTCTTT.

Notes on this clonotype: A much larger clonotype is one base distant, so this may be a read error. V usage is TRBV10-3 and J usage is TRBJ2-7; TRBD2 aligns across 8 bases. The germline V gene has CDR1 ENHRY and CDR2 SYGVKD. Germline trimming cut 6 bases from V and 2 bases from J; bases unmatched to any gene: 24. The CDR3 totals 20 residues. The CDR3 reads CAISLTGDGGRPTWAYEQYF. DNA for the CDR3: TGTGCCATCAGCTTAACTGGGGACGGCGGGAGGCCCACTTGGGCCTACGAGCAGTACTTC.

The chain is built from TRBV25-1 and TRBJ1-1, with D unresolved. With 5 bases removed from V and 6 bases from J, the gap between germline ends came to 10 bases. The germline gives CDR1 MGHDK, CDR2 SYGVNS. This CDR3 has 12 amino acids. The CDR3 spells CASSLLYSEAFF. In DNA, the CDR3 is TGTGCCAGCAGTTTATTGTACTCTGAAGCTTTCTTT.

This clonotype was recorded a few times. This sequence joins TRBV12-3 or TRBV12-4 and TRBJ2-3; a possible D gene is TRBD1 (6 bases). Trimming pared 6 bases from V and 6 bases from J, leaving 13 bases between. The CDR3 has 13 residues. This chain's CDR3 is CASRLQGSDTQYF. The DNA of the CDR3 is TGTGCCAGCAGACTACAGGGATCCGATACGCAGTATTTT.

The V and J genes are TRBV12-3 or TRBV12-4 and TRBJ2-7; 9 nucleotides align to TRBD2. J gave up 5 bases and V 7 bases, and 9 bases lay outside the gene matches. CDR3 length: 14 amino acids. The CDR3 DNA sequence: TGTGCCAGCACCCATAGCGGGAGTCAACACGAGCAGTACTTC. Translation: CASTHSGSQHEQYF.

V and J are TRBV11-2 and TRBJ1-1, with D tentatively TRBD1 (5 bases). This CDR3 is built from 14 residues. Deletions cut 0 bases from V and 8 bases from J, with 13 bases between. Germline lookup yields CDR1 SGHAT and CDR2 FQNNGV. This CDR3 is CASSLEDTGMEAFF. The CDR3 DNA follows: TGTGCCAGCAGCTTAGAGGACACCGGGATGGAAGCTTTCTTT.

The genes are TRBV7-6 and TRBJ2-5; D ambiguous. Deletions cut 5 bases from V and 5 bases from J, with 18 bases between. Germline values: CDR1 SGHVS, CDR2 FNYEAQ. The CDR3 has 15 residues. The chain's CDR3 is CASSVDGFGSETQYF. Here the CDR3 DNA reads TGTGCCAGCAGCGTTGACGGTTTTGGGTCGGAGACCCAGTACTTC.

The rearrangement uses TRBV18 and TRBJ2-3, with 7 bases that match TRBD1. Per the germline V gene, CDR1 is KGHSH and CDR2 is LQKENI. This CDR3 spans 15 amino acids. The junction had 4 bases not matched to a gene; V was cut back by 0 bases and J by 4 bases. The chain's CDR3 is CASSPPDRRADTQYF. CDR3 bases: TGTGCCAGCTCACCACCGGACAGGCGAGCAGATACGCAGTATTTT.

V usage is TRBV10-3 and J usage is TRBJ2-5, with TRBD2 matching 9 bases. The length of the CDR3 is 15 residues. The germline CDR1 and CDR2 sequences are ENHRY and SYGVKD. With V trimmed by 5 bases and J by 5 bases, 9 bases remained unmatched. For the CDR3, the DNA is TGTGCCATCAGTTCCGGGACTAGCCTCCGGGAGACCCAGTACTTC. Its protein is CAISSGTSLRETQYF.

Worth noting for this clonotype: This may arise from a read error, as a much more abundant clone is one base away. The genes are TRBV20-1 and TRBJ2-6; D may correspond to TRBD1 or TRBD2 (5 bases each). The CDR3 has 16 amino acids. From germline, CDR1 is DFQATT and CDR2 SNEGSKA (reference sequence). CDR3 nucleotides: TGCAGTGCTGGAGATCGAAGGGGAGCTGGGGCCAACGTCCTGACTTTC. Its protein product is CSAGDRRGAGANVLTF.

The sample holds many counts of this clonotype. The CDR3 loop is CASSSSQVGANYGYTF. The CDR3 region has the DNA TGTGCCAGCAGCTCTTCACAGGTCGGAGCTAACTATGGCTACACCTTC. The V call is TRBV7-9, the J call TRBJ1-2; D is possibly TRBD1 (5 bases). This CDR3 has 16 amino acids. Trimming took off 4 bases at V and 0 bases at J, with 15 bases between the two ends. From germline, CDR1 is SEHNR and CDR2 FQNEAQ (reference sequence). Full variable domain (missing parts from reference TRBV7-9 and TRBJ1-2): DTGVSQNPRHKITKRGQNVTFRCDPISEHNRLYWYRQTLGQGPEFLTYFQNEAQLEKSRLLSDRFSAERPKGSFSTLEIQRTEQGDSAMYLCASSSSQVGANYGYTFGSGTRLTVV.

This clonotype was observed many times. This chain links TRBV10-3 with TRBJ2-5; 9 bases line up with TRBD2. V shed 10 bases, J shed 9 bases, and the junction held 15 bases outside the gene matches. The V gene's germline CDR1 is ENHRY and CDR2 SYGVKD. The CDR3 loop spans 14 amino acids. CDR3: CASRETGTSISQYF. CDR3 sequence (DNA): TGTGCCAGCAGAGAAACCGGGACTAGCATTTCCCAGTACTTC.

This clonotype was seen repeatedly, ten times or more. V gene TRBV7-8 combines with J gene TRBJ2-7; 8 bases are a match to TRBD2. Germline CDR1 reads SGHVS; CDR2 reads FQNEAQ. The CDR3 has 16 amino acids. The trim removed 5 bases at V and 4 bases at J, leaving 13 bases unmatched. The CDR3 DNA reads TGTGCCAGCAGCACTTTAGGCGGACTAGCAGCATACGAGCAGTACTTC. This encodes CASSTLGGLAAYEQYF.

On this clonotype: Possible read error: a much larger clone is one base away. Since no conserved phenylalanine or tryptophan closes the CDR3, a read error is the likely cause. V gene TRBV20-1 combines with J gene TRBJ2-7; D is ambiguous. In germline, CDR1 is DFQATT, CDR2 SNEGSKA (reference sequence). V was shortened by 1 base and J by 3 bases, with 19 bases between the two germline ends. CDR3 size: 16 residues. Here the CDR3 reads CSARVFPVAVGYEQYL. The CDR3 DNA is TGCAGTGCTAGAGTGTTCCCCGTGGCAGTTGGCTACGAGCAGTACCTC.

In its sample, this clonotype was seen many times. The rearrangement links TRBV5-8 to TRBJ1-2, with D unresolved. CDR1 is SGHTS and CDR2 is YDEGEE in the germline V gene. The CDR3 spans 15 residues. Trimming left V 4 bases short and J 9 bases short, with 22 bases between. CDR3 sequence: CASSPEGKTLLRYTF. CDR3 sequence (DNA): TGTGCCAGCAGCCCTGAAGGCAAAACTCTTCTTCGCTACACCTTC. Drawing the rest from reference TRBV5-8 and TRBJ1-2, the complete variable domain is EAGVTQSPTHLIKTRGQQATLRCSPISGHTSVYWYQQALGLGLQFLLWYDEGEERNRGNFPPRFSGRQFPNYSSELNVNALELEDSALYLCASSPEGKTLLRYTFGSGTRLTVV.

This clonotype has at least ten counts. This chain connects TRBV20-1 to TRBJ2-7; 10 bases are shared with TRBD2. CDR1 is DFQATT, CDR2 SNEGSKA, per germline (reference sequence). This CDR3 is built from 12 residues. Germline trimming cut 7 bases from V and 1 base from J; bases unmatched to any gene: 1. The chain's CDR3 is CSGTSGSYEQYF. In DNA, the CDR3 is TGCAGTGGGACTAGCGGATCCTACGAGCAGTACTTC.

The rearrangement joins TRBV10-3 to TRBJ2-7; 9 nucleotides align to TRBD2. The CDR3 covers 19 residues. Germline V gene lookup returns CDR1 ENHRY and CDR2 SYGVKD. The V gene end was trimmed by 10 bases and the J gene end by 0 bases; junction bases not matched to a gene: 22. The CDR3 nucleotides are TGTGCCAGCAGGGCCCTCTGGGCGGGGGGGTCGCGGACCTCCTACGAGCAGTACTTC. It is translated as CASRALWAGGSRTSYEQYF.

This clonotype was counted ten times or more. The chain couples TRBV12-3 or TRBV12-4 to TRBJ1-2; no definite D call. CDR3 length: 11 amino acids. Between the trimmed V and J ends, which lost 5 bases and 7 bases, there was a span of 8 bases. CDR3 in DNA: TGTGCCAGCAGTCCACCCCGTGGCTACACCTTC. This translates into CASSPPRGYTF.

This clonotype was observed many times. The CDR3 spells CATSREPGQGYEQYF. The CDR3 nucleotides are TGTGCCACCAGCAGAGAACCGGGACAGGGATACGAGCAGTACTTC. The chain uses TRBV15 and TRBJ2-7; 9 bases match TRBD1. Germline V gene data show CDR1 as LNHNV and CDR2 as YYDKDF (reference sequence). V was pared by 0 bases and J by 4 bases, with 4 bases of the junction left unmatched. This CDR3 contains 15 residues.

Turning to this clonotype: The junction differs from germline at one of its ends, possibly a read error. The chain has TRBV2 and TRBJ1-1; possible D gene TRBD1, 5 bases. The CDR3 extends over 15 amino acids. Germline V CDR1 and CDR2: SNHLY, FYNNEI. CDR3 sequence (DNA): TGTGCCAGCAGACCTCAGGGAGGATGGAACACTGAAACTTTCTTT. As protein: CASRPQGGWNTETFF.

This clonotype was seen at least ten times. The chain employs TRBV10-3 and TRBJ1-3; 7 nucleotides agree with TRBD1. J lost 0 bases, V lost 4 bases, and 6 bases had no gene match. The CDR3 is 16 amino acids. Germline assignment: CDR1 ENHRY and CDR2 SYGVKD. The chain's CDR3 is CAISVGTALSGNTIYF. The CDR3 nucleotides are TGTGCCATCAGTGTTGGGACAGCCCTCTCTGGAAACACCATATATTTT.

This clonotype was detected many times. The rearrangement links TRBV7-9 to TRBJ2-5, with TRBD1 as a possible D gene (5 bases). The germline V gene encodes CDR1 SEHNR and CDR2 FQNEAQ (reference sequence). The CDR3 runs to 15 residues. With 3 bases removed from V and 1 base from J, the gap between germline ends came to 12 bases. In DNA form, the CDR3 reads TGTGCCAGCAGCTTTCAGCGCAGGGCCCAAGAGACCCAGTACTTC. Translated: CASSFQRRAQETQYF.

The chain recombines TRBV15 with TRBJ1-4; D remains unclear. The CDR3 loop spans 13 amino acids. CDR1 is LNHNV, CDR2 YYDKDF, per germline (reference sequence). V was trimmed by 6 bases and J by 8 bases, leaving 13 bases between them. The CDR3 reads CATSPVFGEKLFF. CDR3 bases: TGTGCCACCAGTCCTGTCTTTGGAGAAAAACTGTTTTTT.

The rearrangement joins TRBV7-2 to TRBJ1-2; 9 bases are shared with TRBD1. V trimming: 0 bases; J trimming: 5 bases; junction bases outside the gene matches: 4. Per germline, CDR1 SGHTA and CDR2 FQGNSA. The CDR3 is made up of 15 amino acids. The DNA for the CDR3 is TGTGCCAGCAGCTTAGCGTGGGACAGGGCATATGGCTACACCTTC. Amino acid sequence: CASSLAWDRAYGYTF. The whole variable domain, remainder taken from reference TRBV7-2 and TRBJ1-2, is GAGVSQSPSNKVTEKGKDVELRCDPISGHTALYWYRQSLGQGLEFLIYFQGNSAPDKSGLPSDRFSAERTGGSVSTLTIQRTQQEDSAVYLCASSLAWDRAYGYTFGSGTRLTVV.

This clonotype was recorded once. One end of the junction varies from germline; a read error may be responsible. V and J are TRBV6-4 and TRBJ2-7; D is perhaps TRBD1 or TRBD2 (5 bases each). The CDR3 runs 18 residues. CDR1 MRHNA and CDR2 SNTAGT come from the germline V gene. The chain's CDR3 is CASSGSALTGQGTYKQYF. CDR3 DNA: TGTGCCAGCAGCGGCTCCGCCCTTACGGGGCAGGGAACCTACAAGCAGTACTTC.